This T cell receptor (beta chain) appears in the sequencing data of a study of T cell repertoires in cytomegalovirus infection. For the study at large: Indications came from public TCR beta signatures; they pointed to CMV infection and to a matching HLA type.

TCRdb fed the reads into MiXCR, producing one record per CDR3 protein. The sample consists of 55,000 to 85,000 distinct CDR3 sequences, 20% of them appearing once. Remarks on this clonotype: As yet, its antigen is unknown.

Overall study findings and caveats: CMV carriers having the relevant HLA were flagged by cumulative public TCR beta family frequency. Across the ex vivo response, the dominant clonotypes were HLA-C-restricted CMV-specific TCR beta clonotypes.

The clonotype originates from a human donor in good health (CMV status not recorded). Some clones in this sample may be carry-over from other donors' samples. The specimen was CD8+ T cells from cultured PBMCs, collected from culture after CMV antigen stimulation.

The CDR3, as DNA: TGTGCCAGCAGCTCCCAGTTGGGGACGCGCACAGATACGCAGTATTTT. Translation: CASSSQLGTRTDTQYF. This chain uses TRBV7-9 with TRBJ2-3; D may correspond to TRBD1 or TRBD2 (5 bases each). Looked up from germline, CDR1 is SEHNR and CDR2 is FQNEAQ (reference sequence). Trimming left V 4 bases short and J 1 base short, with 15 bases between. The CDR3 runs 16 residues.